These 22 T cell receptor beta chains were sequenced from one sample in a study of cytomegalovirus exposure and HLA in healthy donors (dated by TCRdb to the late 2010s). Library preparation was by the immunoSEQ multiplex PCR assay. The multiplex PCR relied on a mix of 60 forward primers for TCR Vbeta segments and 13 reverse primers for TCR Jbeta segments. TCRdb took over this immuneACCESS table, retaining in-frame rearrangements with V and J assigned. Such tables are incomplete; in checked studies, under half of the missing clones stem from an unresolved V gene, and the remainder is unexplained. For this sample the table gives approximately 130,000 clones, of which about 76% were detected only once. The ten largest clones take up roughly 2.2% of the sample. The specimen was PBMCs. These receptors all stem from a woman aged 40-49 years in good health and CMV-seronegative.

The gene calls are TRBV15 and TRBJ2-1, with D possibly TRBD1 on 6 matching bases. Trimming took off 2 bases at V and 6 bases at J, with 17 bases between the two ends. CDR1 is LNHNV and CDR2 is YYDKDF in the germline V gene (reference sequence). The CDR3 is 16 amino acids. DNA of the CDR3: TGTGCCACCAGCAGACTAAGAGCGGAAGGGGGCAATGAGCAGTTCTTC. Residues: CATSRLRAEGGNEQFF. The whole variable domain, filled in from reference TRBV15 and TRBJ2-1, reads DAMVIQNPRYQVTQFGKPVTLSCSQTLNHNVMYWYQQKSSQAPKLLFHYYDKDFNNEADTPDNFQSRRPNTSFCFLDIRSPGLGDTAMYLCATSRLRAEGGNEQFFGPGTRLTVL.

The chain links TRBV2 to TRBJ2-5; 7 positions agree with TRBD1. Trimming at V came to 5 bases and at J to 3 bases, leaving 3 bases not matched to a gene. Germline-derived CDR1 and CDR2 are SNHLY and FYNNEI. The CDR3 totals 13 residues. CDR3: CASSPGQEETQYF. Written as DNA, the CDR3 is TGTGCCAGCAGTCCAGGACAGGAAGAGACCCAGTACTTC.

The rearrangement uses TRBV7-9 and TRBJ2-2; weak D call: TRBD1 (6 bases). Per germline, CDR1 SEHNR and CDR2 FQNEAQ (reference sequence). Trimming cost V 4 bases and J 6 bases, with 15 bases left between them. The CDR3 sequence is 15 residues long. CDR3 DNA: TGTGCCAGCAGCTCAGGGATACAGGGCCCCGGGGAGCTGTTTTTT. This translates into CASSSGIQGPGELFF.

The chain recombines TRBV4-1 with TRBJ2-2, with D possibly matching TRBD1 (7 bases). The CDR3 covers 20 residues. V was clipped by 1 base and J by 4 bases, with 25 bases between them. Germline-derived CDR1 and CDR2 are MGHRA and YSYEKL. CDR3 amino acids: CASSQAGLGGGALSTGELFF. DNA for the CDR3: TGCGCCAGCAGCCAAGCAGGGCTTGGAGGGGGCGCGTTATCCACCGGGGAGCTGTTTTTT.

The chain recombines TRBV19 with TRBJ1-6; 9 bases map to TRBD1. CDR3 length equals 14 residues. V was pared by 10 bases and J by 9 bases, with 10 bases of the junction left unmatched. CDR1 is LNHDA and CDR2 is SQIVND in the germline V gene (reference sequence). CDR3 nucleotide sequence: TGTGCCACGCAAGCGGACAGGGGCGTTTCACCCCTCCACTTT. Encoded protein: CATQADRGVSPLHF.

V gene TRBV7-9 combines with J gene TRBJ2-7; 9 nucleotides line up with TRBD1. The CDR3 length is 14 residues. Germline V gene sequence: CDR1 SEHNR, CDR2 FQNEAQ (reference sequence). Trimming took 0 bases from V and 3 from J; bases not matched to a gene: 0. The CDR3 here is CASSLAGQGYEQYF. CDR3 DNA sequence: TGTGCCAGCAGCTTAGCGGGACAGGGCTACGAGCAGTACTTC.

V gene TRBV5-1 combines with J gene TRBJ2-1; 9 nucleotides match TRBD2. The CDR3 is 16 amino acids. V trimming: 3 bases; J trimming: 2 bases; junction bases outside the gene matches: 6. Germline values: CDR1 SGHRS, CDR2 YFSETQ. The CDR3: CASSSGLARAYNEQFF. The CDR3 region has the DNA TGCGCCAGCAGCTCTGGACTAGCGAGGGCCTACAATGAGCAGTTCTTC.

V and J are TRBV27 and TRBJ2-1; 11 bases fit TRBD2. The CDR3 length is 16 residues. From germline, CDR1 is MNHEY and CDR2 SMNVEV (reference sequence). The V gene end was trimmed by 8 bases and the J gene end by 6 bases; junction bases not matched to a gene: 12. This CDR3 reads CASSTSGRVRGNEQFF. The CDR3 DNA is TGTGCCAGCTCAACTAGCGGGAGAGTTAGGGGCAATGAGCAGTTCTTC.

The chain combines TRBV15 with TRBJ1-3; the D gene is possibly TRBD1 (5 bases). Per the germline V gene, CDR1 is LNHNV and CDR2 is YYDKDF (reference sequence). Trimming removed 7 bases from V and 7 bases from J, with 20 bases in between. This CDR3 is 15 amino acids long. The CDR3 region has the DNA TGTGCCACCAAGGCTACCGGGACTCCTAGGAACACCATATATTTT. This sequence encodes CATKATGTPRNTIYF.

CDR3 sequence: CASSLATGGQDTQYF. CDR3 DNA: TGCGCCAGCAGCTTGGCGACAGGGGGTCAAGATACGCAGTATTTT. The V gene is TRBV5-1, the J gene TRBJ2-3; 9 bases fit TRBD1. CDR1 and CDR2 (germline): SGHRS, YFSETQ. The CDR3 runs 15 residues. The ends lost 0 bases at V and 5 bases at J; junction bases unmatched: 4.

As DNA, the CDR3 is TGTGCCAGCAGCTTATGGGCAGAACTCTCCTACGAGCAGTACTTC. It is translated as CASSLWAELSYEQYF. The chain uses TRBV7-9 and TRBJ2-7; D remains ambiguous. V was shortened by 2 bases and J by 0 bases, with 11 bases between the two germline ends. CDR1 SEHNR and CDR2 FQNEAQ come from the germline V gene (reference sequence). CDR3 length: 15 residues.

DNA for the CDR3: TGCGCCAGCAGCCAAACAGGGGATGCTAACTATGGCTACACCTTC. Amino acids: CASSQTGDANYGYTF. The chain couples TRBV5-1 to TRBJ1-2; 7 positions agree with TRBD1. The junction had 6 bases not matched to a gene; V was cut back by 4 bases and J by 0 bases. The CDR3 contains 15 residues. Germline V gene sequence: CDR1 SGHRS, CDR2 YFSETQ.

The V gene is TRBV4-3, the J gene TRBJ2-6; weak D call: TRBD1 (6 bases). V shed 0 bases and J shed 2 bases, with 11 bases lying between them. The CDR3 is made up of 17 amino acids. Germline V lookup: CDR1 LGHNA, CDR2 YSLEER. CDR3 loop: CASSQEDPGAGANVLTF. The CDR3 nucleotides read TGCGCCAGCAGCCAAGAAGATCCAGGGGCTGGGGCCAACGTCCTGACTTTC.

This clone came up a few times. This chain joins TRBV15 and TRBJ1-5; no clear D gene. This CDR3 spans 15 amino acids. Looked up from germline, CDR1 is LNHNV and CDR2 is YYDKDF (reference sequence). Trimming removed 0 bases at V and 3 bases at J, with 9 bases between. The CDR3: CATSRDLQINQPQHF. CDR3 DNA: TGTGCCACCAGCAGAGATCTGCAGATCAATCAGCCCCAGCATTTT.

This chain links TRBV27 with TRBJ2-1; D gene ambiguous. The CDR3 runs 13 residues. The V end lost 7 bases, the J end lost 10 bases, and 17 bases lay between the germline ends. Germline values: CDR1 MNHEY, CDR2 SMNVEV (reference sequence). The CDR3 here is CASTTTPSWEQFF. CDR3 nucleotide sequence: TGTGCCAGCACCACGACTCCCTCCTGGGAGCAGTTCTTC.

This clone was seen a few times. V gene TRBV19 combines with J gene TRBJ1-1, with D perhaps matching TRBD1 (6 bases). The CDR3 sequence is 16 residues long. In germline, CDR1 is LNHDA, CDR2 SQIVND (reference sequence). V was trimmed by 8 bases and J by 4 bases, leaving 23 bases between them. CDR3 region: CASEPTPGQWGTEAFF. In DNA, the CDR3 is TGTGCCAGTGAACCAACTCCCGGACAGTGGGGCACTGAAGCTTTCTTT.

V gene TRBV9 combines with J gene TRBJ2-1, with TRBD2 matching over 11 bases. This CDR3 is built from 15 residues. Germline CDR1 SGDLS, CDR2 YYNGEE. Unmatched junction bases numbered 8, after V lost 4 bases and J lost 8 bases. CDR3 bases: TGTGCCAGCAGCCAAACTAGCGGGGGAATCGATGAGCAGTTCTTC. Translation gives CASSQTSGGIDEQFF.

The CDR3 reads CASSFRGEPYEQYF. CDR3 sequence (DNA): TGCGCCAGCAGCTTCAGGGGAGAGCCCTACGAGCAGTACTTC. This sequence joins TRBV5-1 and TRBJ2-7, with D possibly TRBD1 on 6 matching bases. Germline assignment: CDR1 SGHRS and CDR2 YFSETQ. Between the trimmed V and J ends, which lost 2 bases and 2 bases, there was a span of 11 bases. The CDR3 consists of 14 residues.

In its sample, this clone was seen once. The CDR3 DNA reads as TGTGCCAGCTCAAGACAGGGGGGTAGCACAGATACGCAGTATTTT. Residues: CASSRQGGSTDTQYF. The V gene is TRBV2, the J gene TRBJ2-3; 9 bases line up with TRBD1. J was trimmed by 0 bases and V by 8 bases; bases with no gene match: 6. The CDR3 sequence is 15 residues long. In germline, CDR1 is SNHLY, CDR2 FYNNEI.

In its sample, this clone ranks as medium-sized. This chain links TRBV6-4 with TRBJ1-2; the D gene is possibly TRBD1 (5 bases). Germline assignment: CDR1 MRHNA and CDR2 SNTAGT. This CDR3 has 18 residues. With 0 bases removed from V and 2 bases from J, the gap between germline ends came to 19 bases. The CDR3 sequence: CASSDSYIRAGSNYGYTF. The CDR3 DNA reads as TGTGCCAGCAGTGACTCTTATATAAGGGCAGGGTCGAACTATGGCTACACCTTC.

V and J are TRBV6-1 and TRBJ1-2; 9 positions agree with TRBD1. From germline, CDR1 is MNHNS and CDR2 SASEGT. V trimming: 7 bases; J trimming: 7 bases; junction bases outside the gene matches: 7. The CDR3 is 13 amino acids. This CDR3 is CASNQDRGLGYTF. In nucleotides, the CDR3 is TGTGCCAGCAACCAGGACAGGGGTCTTGGCTACACCTTC.

Written as DNA, the CDR3 is TGTGCCAGCAGCGTAGAGGGAGGGCAGGACGAGCAGTACTTC. This codes for CASSVEGGQDEQYF. The chain uses TRBV9 and TRBJ2-7; the match to TRBD2 covers 7 bases. The length of the CDR3 is 14 residues. Losses at the gene ends were 0 bases for V and 5 bases for J; bases not matched to a gene: 5. Germline V gives CDR1 SGDLS, CDR2 YYNGEE.